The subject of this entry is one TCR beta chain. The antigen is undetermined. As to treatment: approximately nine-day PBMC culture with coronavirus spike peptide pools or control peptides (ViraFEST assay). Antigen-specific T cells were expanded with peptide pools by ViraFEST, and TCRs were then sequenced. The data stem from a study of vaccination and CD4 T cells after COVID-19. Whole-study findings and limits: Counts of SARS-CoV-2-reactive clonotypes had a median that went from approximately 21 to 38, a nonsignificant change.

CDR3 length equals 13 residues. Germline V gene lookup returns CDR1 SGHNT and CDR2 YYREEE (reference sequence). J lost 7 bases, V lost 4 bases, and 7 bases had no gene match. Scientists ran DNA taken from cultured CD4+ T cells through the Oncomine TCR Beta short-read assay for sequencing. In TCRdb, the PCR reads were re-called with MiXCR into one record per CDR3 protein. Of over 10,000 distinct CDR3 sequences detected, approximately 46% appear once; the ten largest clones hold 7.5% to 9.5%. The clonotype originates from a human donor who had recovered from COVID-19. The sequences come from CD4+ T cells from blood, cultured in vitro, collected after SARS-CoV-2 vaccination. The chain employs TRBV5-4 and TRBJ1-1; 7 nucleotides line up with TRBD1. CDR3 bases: TGTGCCAGCAGCCCGGACAGGATGATTGAAGCTTTCTTT. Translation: CASSPDRMIEAFF.